These T cell receptor beta chains were read from a single sample in a study of shared clonotypes between healthy human individuals. Sequencing was performed with immunoSEQ multiplex PCR; in TCRdb, only in-frame clones are kept and a portion is missing. This table has about 2.4 million clones, 90% to 95% appearing once. Sequencing input: naive CD4+ T cells from PBMCs. Receptor source: a young man in good health. Some clones in this sample may be carry-over from other donors' samples. Each CDR3 is given with its conserved first and last residue. D genes are given only for firm matches. Size values are once, few and many counts, or a class for expanded clones, and some rows have none.

j_gene: TRBJ1-1
abundance: few
d_gene: .
v_gene: TRBV2
len: 14
CDR3nt: TGTGCCAGCATGGCAGGGCTCGGTCGGACTGAAGCTTTCTTT
CDR3aa: CASMAGLGRTEAFF

j_gene: TRBJ2-2
abundance: once
d_gene: TRBD2
v_gene: TRBV10-3
len: 13
CDR3nt: TGTGCCACCTCTGCGGGAGGCTCCGGGGAGCTGTTTTTT
CDR3aa: CATSAGGSGELFF

j_gene: TRBJ1-5
abundance: .
d_gene: TRBD1
v_gene: TRBV5-1
len: 14
CDR3nt: TGCGCCAGCAGCTCGGGACAGGGAGATCAGCCCCAGCATTTT
CDR3aa: CASSSGQGDQPQHF

j_gene: TRBJ1-1
abundance: once
d_gene: .
v_gene: TRBV7-9
len: 15
CDR3nt: TGTGCCAGCAGCTTAGATGCAGGTCCGAACACTGAAGCTTTCTTT
CDR3aa: CASSLDAGPNTEAFF

j_gene: TRBJ2-3
abundance: .
d_gene: TRBD1
v_gene: TRBV18
len: 14
CDR3nt: TGTGCCAGCTCCCGTGGGGACAGGGTCGATACGCAGTATTTT
CDR3aa: CASSRGDRVDTQYF

j_gene: TRBJ2-7
abundance: .
d_gene: TRBD1
v_gene: TRBV30
len: 15
CDR3nt: TGTGCCTGGACCTACCCGGGACAGGGGTCCCTCGAGCAGTACTTC
CDR3aa: CAWTYPGQGSLEQYF

j_gene: TRBJ2-5
abundance: .
d_gene: TRBD1
v_gene: TRBV28
len: 14
CDR3nt: TGTGCCAGCACCCCCCGAGGGGGCGAAGAGACCCAGTACTTC
CDR3aa: CASTPRGGEETQYF

j_gene: TRBJ2-7
abundance: once
d_gene: .
v_gene: TRBV7-3
len: 17
CDR3nt: TGTGCCAGCAGCTTACCCTCGGACCGATTAAAGCCAAGAGAGCAGTACTTC
CDR3aa: CASSLPSDRLKPREQYF

j_gene: TRBJ1-1
abundance: .
d_gene: .
v_gene: TRBV27
len: 16
CDR3nt: TGTGCCAGCAGTCTTCTCCCGATGGGCCTGAACACTGAAGCTTTCTTT
CDR3aa: CASSLLPMGLNTEAFF

j_gene: TRBJ2-5
abundance: .
d_gene: TRBD2
v_gene: TRBV5-3
len: 14
CDR3nt: TGTGCCAGAAGCCGGGGACTAGCGGGGGAGACCCAGTACTTC
CDR3aa: CARSRGLAGETQYF

j_gene: TRBJ1-4
abundance: .
d_gene: TRBD1
v_gene: TRBV7-3
len: 16
CDR3nt: TGTGCCAGCAGCTTCTTGGGACAGAGCTCTAATGAAAAACTGTTTTTT
CDR3aa: CASSFLGQSSNEKLFF

j_gene: TRBJ2-7
abundance: .
d_gene: TRBD2
v_gene: TRBV27
len: 20
CDR3nt: TGTGCCAGCAGTTTATATTTTGGGGGACTAGCGGGAGTAGGTTCGTACGAGCAGTACTTC
CDR3aa: CASSLYFGGLAGVGSYEQYF

j_gene: TRBJ2-7
abundance: .
d_gene: TRBD2
v_gene: TRBV7-3
len: 16
CDR3nt: TGTGCCAGCAGCCGACTAGCGTCCCACCTCGGCTACGAGCAGTACTTC
CDR3aa: CASSRLASHLGYEQYF

j_gene: TRBJ2-5
abundance: .
d_gene: TRBD2
v_gene: TRBV7-3
len: 13
CDR3nt: TGTGCCAGCAGCCCGGACGGGGGGGAGACCCAGTACTTC
CDR3aa: CASSPDGGETQYF

j_gene: TRBJ1-1
abundance: .
d_gene: .
v_gene: TRBV15
len: 14
CDR3nt: TGTGCCACCAGCAGAGATCTGACAGGCACTGAAGCTTTCTTT
CDR3aa: CATSRDLTGTEAFF

j_gene: TRBJ2-2
abundance: .
d_gene: .
v_gene: TRBV6-4
len: 14
CDR3nt: TGTGCCAGCAGTTGGGGAGTTGCCACCGGGGAGCTGTTTTTT
CDR3aa: CASSWGVATGELFF

j_gene: TRBJ2-1
abundance: .
d_gene: TRBD2
v_gene: TRBV19
len: 15
CDR3nt: TGTGCCAGTAGTACCCGCGGACTAGCGGGGCATGAGCAGTTCTTC
CDR3aa: CASSTRGLAGHEQFF

j_gene: TRBJ2-2
abundance: .
d_gene: .
v_gene: TRBV30
len: 14
CDR3nt: TGTGCCTGGACCCAGGGCCTGGGGGCCGGGGAGCTGTTTTTT
CDR3aa: CAWTQGLGAGELFF

j_gene: TRBJ2-1
abundance: few
d_gene: .
v_gene: TRBV5-1
len: 11
CDR3nt: TGCGCCAGCAGCGTTCACAATGAGCAGTTCTTC
CDR3aa: CASSVHNEQFF

j_gene: TRBJ1-3
abundance: .
d_gene: TRBD1
v_gene: TRBV5-4
len: 15
CDR3nt: TGTGCCAGCAGCCGAGACGGGACAGGGGGAAACACCATATATTTT
CDR3aa: CASSRDGTGGNTIYF

j_gene: TRBJ1-2
abundance: .
d_gene: .
v_gene: TRBV5-6
len: 12
CDR3nt: TGTGCCAGCAGCCTAAGGGACCATGGCTACACCTTC
CDR3aa: CASSLRDHGYTF

j_gene: TRBJ2-7
abundance: .
d_gene: TRBD1
v_gene: TRBV5-1
len: 14
CDR3nt: TGCGCCAGCAGCTTCACAGGGGGATCCTACGAGCAGTACTTC
CDR3aa: CASSFTGGSYEQYF